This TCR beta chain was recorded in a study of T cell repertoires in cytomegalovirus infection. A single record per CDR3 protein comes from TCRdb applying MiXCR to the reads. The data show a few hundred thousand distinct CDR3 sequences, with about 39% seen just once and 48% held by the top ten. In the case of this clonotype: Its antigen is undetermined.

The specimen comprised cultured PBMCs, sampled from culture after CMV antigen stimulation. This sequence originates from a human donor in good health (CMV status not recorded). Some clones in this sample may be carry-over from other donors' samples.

The CDR3 reads CASARGAYEQYF. CDR3 DNA sequence: TGTGCCAGTGCTCGGGGGGCCTACGAGCAGTACTTC. The chain uses TRBV6-2 or TRBV6-3 and TRBJ2-7; TRBD2 matches at 7 bases. J was trimmed by 2 bases and V by 9 bases; bases with no gene match: 4. Germline CDR1 is MNHEY and CDR2 is SVGEGT. There are 12 residues in the CDR3.